This entry is about one T cell receptor beta chain. The CDR3 is 16 amino acids. Germline CDR1 is LGHDT and CDR2 is YNNKEL (reference sequence). V shed 6 bases and J shed 0 bases, with 17 bases lying between them. This sample is drawn from a study of blood T cell repertoires in COVID-19. Overall study context: From T cells, B-cell-depleted T cells, or PBMCs came the material, which was cDNA or gDNA.

Per the study methods: Estimation of nucleated cell counts relied on the amplification of reference gene primers. The assay was immunoSEQ multiplex PCR, and TCRdb's table has in-frame clones only and misses some. D and trimming come from the DNA, and the V and J calls and clone size come from that table. The table shows approximately 480,000 clones, with roughly 90% occurring only once. The study recruited people aged 18 to 89 years across approximately 24 US areas. Sample: PBMCs or T cells enriched from blood (not recorded which). The source is a woman aged 18-29 years who had recovered from COVID-19. The chain is built from TRBV3-1 (or the pseudogene TRBV3-2) and TRBJ1-2, with D perhaps matching TRBD1 (6 bases). This CDR3 is CASRRTFQGPNYGYTF. CDR3 in DNA: TGTGCCAGCAGGAGGACTTTCCAGGGGCCTAACTATGGCTACACCTTC.